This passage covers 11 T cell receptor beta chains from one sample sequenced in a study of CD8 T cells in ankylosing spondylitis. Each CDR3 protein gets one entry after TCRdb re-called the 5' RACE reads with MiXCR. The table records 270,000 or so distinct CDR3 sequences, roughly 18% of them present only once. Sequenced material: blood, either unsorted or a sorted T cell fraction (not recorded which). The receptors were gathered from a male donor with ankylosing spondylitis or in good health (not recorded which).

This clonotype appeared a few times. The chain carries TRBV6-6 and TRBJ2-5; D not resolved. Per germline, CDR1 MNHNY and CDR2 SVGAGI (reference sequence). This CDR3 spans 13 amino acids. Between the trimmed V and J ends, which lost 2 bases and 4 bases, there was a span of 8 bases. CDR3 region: CASSYVGLETQYF. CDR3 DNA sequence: TGTGCCAGCAGTTACGTTGGGCTAGAGACCCAGTACTTC.

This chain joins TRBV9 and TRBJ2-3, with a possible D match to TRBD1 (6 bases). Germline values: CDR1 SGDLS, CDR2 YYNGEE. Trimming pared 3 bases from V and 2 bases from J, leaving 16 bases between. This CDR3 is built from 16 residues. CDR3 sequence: CASSENRDRPTDTQYF. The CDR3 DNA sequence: TGTGCCAGCAGCGAAAACAGGGACCGCCCCACAGATACGCAGTATTTT.

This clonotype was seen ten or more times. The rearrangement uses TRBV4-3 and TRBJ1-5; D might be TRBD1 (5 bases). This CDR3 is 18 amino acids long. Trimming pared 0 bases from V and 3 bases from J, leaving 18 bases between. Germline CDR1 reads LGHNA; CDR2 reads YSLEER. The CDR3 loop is CASSQDRVTAFTNQPQHF. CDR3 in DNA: TGCGCCAGCAGCCAAGACCGTGTGACAGCCTTCACCAATCAGCCCCAGCATTTT.

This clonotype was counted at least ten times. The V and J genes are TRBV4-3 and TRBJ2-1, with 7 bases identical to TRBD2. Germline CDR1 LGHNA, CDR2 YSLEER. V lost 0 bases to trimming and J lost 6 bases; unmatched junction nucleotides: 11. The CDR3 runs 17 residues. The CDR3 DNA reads TGCGCCAGCAGCCAAGATAGGGCTAGCGGAGGGGTCAATGAGCAGTTCTTC. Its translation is CASSQDRASGGVNEQFF.

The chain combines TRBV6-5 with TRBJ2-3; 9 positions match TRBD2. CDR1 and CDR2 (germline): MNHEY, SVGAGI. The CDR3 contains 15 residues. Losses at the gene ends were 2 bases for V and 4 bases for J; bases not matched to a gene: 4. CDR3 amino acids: CASSYASGTPDTQYF. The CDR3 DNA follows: TGTGCCAGCAGTTACGCTAGCGGGACCCCAGATACGCAGTATTTT.

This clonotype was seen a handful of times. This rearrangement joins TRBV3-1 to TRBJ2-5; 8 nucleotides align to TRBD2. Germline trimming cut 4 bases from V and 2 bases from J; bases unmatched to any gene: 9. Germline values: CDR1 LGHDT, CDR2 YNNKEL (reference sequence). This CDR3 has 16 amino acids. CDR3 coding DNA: TGTGCCAGCAGCCCCCGGGGGGGCGGGGGTCAAGAGACCCAGTACTTC. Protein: CASSPRGGGGQETQYF.

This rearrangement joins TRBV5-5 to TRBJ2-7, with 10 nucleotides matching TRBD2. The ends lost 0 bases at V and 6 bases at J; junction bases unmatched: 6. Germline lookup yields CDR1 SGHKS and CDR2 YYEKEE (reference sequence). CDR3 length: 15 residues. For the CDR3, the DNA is TGTGCCAGCAGCTTGGTATCGAGCGGGAGGGCCGAGCAGTACTTC. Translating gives CASSLVSSGRAEQYF.

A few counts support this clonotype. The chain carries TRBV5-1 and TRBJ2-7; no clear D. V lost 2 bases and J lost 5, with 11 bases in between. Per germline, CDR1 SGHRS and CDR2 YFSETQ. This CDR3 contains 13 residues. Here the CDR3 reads CASSFPNQDEQYF. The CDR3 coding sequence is TGCGCCAGCAGCTTTCCGAATCAGGACGAGCAGTACTTC.

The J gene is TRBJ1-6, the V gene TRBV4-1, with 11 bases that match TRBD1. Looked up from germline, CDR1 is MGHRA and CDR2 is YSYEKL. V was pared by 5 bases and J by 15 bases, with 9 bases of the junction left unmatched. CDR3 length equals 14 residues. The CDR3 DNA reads TGCGCCAGCAGCACCACCGGGACAGGGGGACTCCTCCACTTT. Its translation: CASSTTGTGGLLHF.

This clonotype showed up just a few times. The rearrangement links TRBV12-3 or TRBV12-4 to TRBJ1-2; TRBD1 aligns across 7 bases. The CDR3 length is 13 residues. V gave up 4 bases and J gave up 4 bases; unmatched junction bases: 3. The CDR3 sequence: CASSSDRLYGYTF. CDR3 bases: TGTGCCAGCAGTTCGGACAGGCTCTATGGCTACACCTTC.

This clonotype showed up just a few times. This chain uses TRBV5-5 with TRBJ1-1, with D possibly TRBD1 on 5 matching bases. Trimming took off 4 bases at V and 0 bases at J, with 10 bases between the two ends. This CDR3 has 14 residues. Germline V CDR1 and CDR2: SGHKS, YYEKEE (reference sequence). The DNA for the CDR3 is TGTGCCAGCAGCCCTGCGACAGTGAACACTGAAGCTTTCTTT. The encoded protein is CASSPATVNTEAFF. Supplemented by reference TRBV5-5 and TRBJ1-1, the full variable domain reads DAGVTQSPTHLIKTRGQQVTLRCSPISGHKSVSWYQQVLGQGPQFIFQYYEKEERGRGNFPDRFSARQFPNYSSELNVNALLLGDSALYLCASSPATVNTEAFFGQGTRLTVV.